The T cell receptor beta chain described here comes from a study of brain T cells in children with intractable seizures. Study-level points and caveats: Viral specificity was inferred only from CDR3 similarity; HCMV serostatus was unknown.

The CDR3 is 14 amino acids. From germline, CDR1 is LNHDA and CDR2 SQIVND (reference sequence). V was cut by 4 bases and J by 9 bases, with 13 bases left in between. In regard to this clone: The antigen is unknown.

TCRdb's table, derived via immunoSEQ multiplex PCR, lists solely in-frame clones and lacks some. In the table there are about 41,000 clones, about nine tenths of which are singletons. The sequenced cases were selected for having the highest brain T cell transcript signatures. Pre-surgery treatment included at least one anti-epileptic drug. The input for sequencing was peripheral blood, taken at surgery. The receptor was isolated from a girl aged 2-10 years with tuberous sclerosis and intractable seizures. The rearrangement uses TRBV19 and TRBJ1-6, with D possibly matching TRBD1 (6 bases). CDR3 sequence reads: CASSNFRGSSPLHF. CDR3 DNA sequence: TGTGCCAGTAGTAATTTCAGGGGAAGTTCACCCCTCCACTTT.